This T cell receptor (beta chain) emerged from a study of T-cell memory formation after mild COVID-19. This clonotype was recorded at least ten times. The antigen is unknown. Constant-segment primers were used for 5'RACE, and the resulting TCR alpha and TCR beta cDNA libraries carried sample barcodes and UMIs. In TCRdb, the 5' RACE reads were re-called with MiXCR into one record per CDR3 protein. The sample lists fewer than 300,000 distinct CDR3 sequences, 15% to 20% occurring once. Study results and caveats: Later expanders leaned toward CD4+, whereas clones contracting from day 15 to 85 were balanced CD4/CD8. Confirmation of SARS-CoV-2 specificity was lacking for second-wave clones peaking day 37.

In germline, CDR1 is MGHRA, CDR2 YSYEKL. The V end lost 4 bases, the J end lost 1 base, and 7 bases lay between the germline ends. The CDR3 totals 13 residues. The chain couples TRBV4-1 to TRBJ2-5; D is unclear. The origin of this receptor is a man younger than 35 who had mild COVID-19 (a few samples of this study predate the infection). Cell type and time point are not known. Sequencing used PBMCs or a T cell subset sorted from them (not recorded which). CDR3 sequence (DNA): TGCGCCAGCAGCCGTCCAGGCCAAGAGACCCAGTACTTC. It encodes CASSRPGQETQYF.